This TCR beta chain was obtained from a study of blood T cell repertoires in COVID-19. Study-level information: The United States, Italy and Spain provided the acute and convalescent COVID-19 samples.

Clones were sequenced by immunoSEQ multiplex PCR, and TCRdb holds only the in-frame ones, with some missing. This sample has around 170,000 clones, with 84% found just once. The CDR3 sequence is 19 residues long. With V trimmed by 0 bases and J by 1 base, 9 bases remained unmatched. The sequenced material came from PBMCs or T cells enriched from blood (not recorded which). The clonotype comes from a man aged 50 to 60 who had recovered from COVID-19. This sequence joins TRBV23-1 and TRBJ1-5, with TRBD1 identical over 10 bases. TRBV23-1 is sorted into the ORF group, with uncertain function. Here the CDR3 reads CASSQSLGTGEVSNQPQHF. As DNA, the CDR3 is TGCGCCAGCAGTCAATCGCTAGGGACAGGGGAGGTGAGCAATCAGCCCCAGCATTTT.